This entry lists 15 T cell receptor beta chains sequenced from one sample in a study of response to subunit inactivated influenza vaccine. TCRdb redid the calling of the RT-PCR reads with MiXCR, one entry per CDR3 protein. This repertoire shows fewer than 600,000 distinct CDR3 sequences, 6.5% to 8% found once; its top ten account for roughly 13%. The sample here was PBMCs from blood, taken around 25 months after vaccination. The source is a man aged 45 to 70 who received an inactivated influenza vaccine.

This clonotype was seen at least ten times. This rearrangement joins TRBV20-1 to TRBJ1-1; 7 bases match TRBD1. Germline CDR1 and CDR2: DFQATT and SNEGSKA (reference sequence). Trimming at V came to 3 bases and at J to 1 base, leaving 5 bases not matched to a gene. The CDR3 is made up of 14 amino acids. The CDR3 here is CSARWTGQNTEAFF. For the CDR3, the DNA is TGCAGTGCTAGGTGGACAGGTCAGAACACTGAAGCTTTCTTT.

This clonotype has a handful of counts. The CDR3 DNA follows: TGTGCCAGCAGCCAAGACCGCCAGGGATTCTACAATGAGCAGTTCTTC. This gives the protein CASSQDRQGFYNEQFF. The chain employs TRBV4-2 and TRBJ2-1; perhaps TRBD1 as D (5 bases). Germline V gene lookup returns CDR1 LGHNA and CDR2 YNFKEQ. The CDR3 has 16 amino acids. The V end was cut by 0 bases, the J end by 3 bases, with 12 bases between.

The CDR3 nucleotides read TGTGCCAGCAGCCAAGTGTCAGCGGTCTCCTACGAGCAGTACTTC. Translating gives CASSQVSAVSYEQYF. The chain combines TRBV4-2 with TRBJ2-7; a weak D match, TRBD2 (5 bases). CDR1 and CDR2 (germline): LGHNA, YNFKEQ. The CDR3 contains 15 residues. V lost 1 base and J lost 0, with 10 bases in between.

The CDR3: CASSLGGRGHTGELFF. The CDR3 nucleotides are TGTGCCAGCAGCTTAGGCGGTAGGGGGCACACCGGGGAGCTGTTTTTT. The chain recombines TRBV7-2 with TRBJ2-2; TRBD1 matches at 7 bases. V trimming: 1 base; J trimming: 3 bases; junction bases outside the gene matches: 5. This CDR3 region has 16 residues. Per the germline V gene, CDR1 is SGHTA and CDR2 is FQGNSA.

Ten or more counts support this clonotype. CDR3: CATSGNMNTEAFF. The CDR3 region has the DNA TGTGCCACCAGTGGAAACATGAACACTGAAGCTTTCTTT. The rearrangement joins TRBV24-1 to TRBJ1-1; D unclear. Trimming shortened V by 5 bases and J by 0 bases, and 6 bases separated the two germline ends. Germline V lookup: CDR1 KGHDR, CDR2 SFDVKD. The CDR3 covers 13 residues.

In its sample, this clonotype was seen many times. V is TRBV4-3 and J is TRBJ2-2; TRBD1 aligns across 8 bases. The CDR3 is 17 residues long. Trimming took 4 bases from V and 5 from J; bases not matched to a gene: 12. From germline, CDR1 is LGHNA and CDR2 YSLEER. The CDR3 sequence: CASSRSHRDRYTGELFF. DNA for the CDR3: TGCGCCAGCAGCCGTAGTCACCGGGACAGGTATACCGGGGAGCTGTTTTTT.

A few counts support this clonotype. The gene calls are TRBV19 and TRBJ2-3; D is unresolved. This CDR3 region has 16 residues. The germline V and J ends were trimmed by 8 bases and 0 bases, with 18 bases remaining between them. CDR1 and CDR2 from the germline V gene are LNHDA and SQIVND (reference sequence). In DNA form, the CDR3 reads TGTGCCAGTCGTACTTATGGCAGCCAGAGCACAGATACGCAGTATTTT. This sequence encodes CASRTYGSQSTDTQYF.

This clonotype was counted at least ten times. The chain is built from TRBV20-1 and TRBJ2-7; D might be TRBD1 (6 bases). V lost 1 base, J lost 7 bases, and 20 bases lay in between. This CDR3 is 15 amino acids long. Looked up from germline, CDR1 is DFQATT and CDR2 is SNEGSKA (reference sequence). CDR3 protein: CSARANTGYGSEQYF. Written as DNA, the CDR3 is TGCAGTGCTAGAGCAAATACAGGGTACGGTTCGGAGCAGTACTTC.

This clonotype was counted between two and nine times. One junction end does not reproduce the germline sequence, and a read error may be involved. The V and J genes are TRBV2 and TRBJ2-7; the D gene could be TRBD1 or TRBD2 (5 bases each). CDR3 length: 15 residues. The germline V gene has CDR1 SNHLY and CDR2 FYNNEI. The CDR3 sequence is CASTPLAGTSHEQYF. DNA of the CDR3: TGTGCCAGCACTCCTCTGGCAGGGACCTCCCACGAGCAGTACTTC.

This clonotype occurred a few times. The chain uses TRBV4-2 and TRBJ2-7, with 9 positions matching TRBD1. J lost 2 bases, V lost 3 bases, and 2 bases had no gene match. CDR1 and CDR2 from the germline V gene are LGHNA and YNFKEQ. CDR3 length: 14 amino acids. In DNA, the CDR3 is TGTGCCAGCAGCCACCGACAGGGGGCCTACGAGCAGTACTTC. This gives the protein CASSHRQGAYEQYF.

This chain joins TRBV20-1 and TRBJ2-1, with 8 bases identical to TRBD2. The CDR3 has 14 residues. Unmatched junction bases numbered 8, after V lost 4 bases and J lost 6 bases. Germline CDR1 and CDR2: DFQATT and SNEGSKA (reference sequence). CDR3 protein: CSATPGLGGNEQFF. The CDR3 region has the DNA TGCAGTGCTACTCCGGGACTAGGGGGCAATGAGCAGTTCTTC.

In nucleotides, the CDR3 is TGTGCCAGCAGTTTAGGGACAGGGGAGAACAATGAGCAGTTCTTC. Encoded protein: CASSLGTGENNEQFF. The J gene is TRBJ2-1, the V gene TRBV28, with 10 nucleotides matching TRBD1. After removal of 2 bases from V and 5 bases from J, the junction contained 3 bases not matched to a gene. This CDR3 has 15 amino acids. CDR1 and CDR2 from the germline V gene are MDHEN and SYDVKM.

The table lists this clonotype with a few counts. The chain is built from TRBV28 and TRBJ2-7; D remains ambiguous. The V gene lost 8 bases and the J gene lost 3 bases, with 17 bases spanning the gap. This CDR3 contains 14 residues. Looked up from germline, CDR1 is MDHEN and CDR2 is SYDVKM. CDR3 protein: CASESGSDLYEQYF. The CDR3 nucleotides are TGTGCCAGCGAATCAGGTTCCGATCTCTACGAGCAGTACTTC. The whole variable domain, remainder taken from reference TRBV28 and TRBJ2-7, is DVKVTQSSRYLVKRTGEKVFLECVQDMDHENMFWYRQDPGLGLRLIYFSYDVKMKEKGDIPEGYSVSREKKERFSLILESASTNQTSMYLCASESGSDLYEQYFGPGTRLTVT.

The DNA for the CDR3 is TGCAGTGCCCCGGTAATAGCGGGAGAGGCTGGGGCCAACGTCCTGACTTTC. Protein sequence: CSAPVIAGEAGANVLTF. This chain connects TRBV20-1 to TRBJ2-6; 9 positions match TRBD2. After removal of 6 bases from V and 2 bases from J, the junction contained 11 bases not matched to a gene. The CDR3 extends over 17 amino acids. CDR1 and CDR2 from the germline V gene are DFQATT and SNEGSKA (reference sequence).

There are a few counts of this clonotype. The CDR3 DNA reads as TGCAGCGTTGCTCGCGGGAGCTCCTACGAGCAGTACTTC. Translation: CSVARGSSYEQYF. V is TRBV29-1 and J is TRBJ2-7, with 7 bases lining up with TRBD2. V lost 4 bases to trimming and J lost 0 bases; unmatched junction nucleotides: 3. The CDR3 extends over 13 amino acids. In germline, CDR1 is SQVTM, CDR2 ANQGSEA.